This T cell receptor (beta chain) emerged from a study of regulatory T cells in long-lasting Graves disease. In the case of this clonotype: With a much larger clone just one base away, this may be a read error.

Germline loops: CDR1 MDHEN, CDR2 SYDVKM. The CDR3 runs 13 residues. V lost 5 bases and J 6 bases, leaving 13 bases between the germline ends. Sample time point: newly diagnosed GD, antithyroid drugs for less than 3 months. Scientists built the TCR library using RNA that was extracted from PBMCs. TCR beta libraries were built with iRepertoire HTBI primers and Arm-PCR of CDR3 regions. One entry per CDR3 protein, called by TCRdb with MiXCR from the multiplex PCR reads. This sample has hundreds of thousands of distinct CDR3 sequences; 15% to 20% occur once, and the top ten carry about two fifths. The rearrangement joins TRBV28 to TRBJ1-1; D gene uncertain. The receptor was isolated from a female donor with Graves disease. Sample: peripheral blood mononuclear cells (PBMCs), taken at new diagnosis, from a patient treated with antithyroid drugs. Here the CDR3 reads CASSRKVVSEAFF. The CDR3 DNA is TGTGCCAGCAGTAGAAAGGTGGTCTCTGAAGCTTTCTTT.